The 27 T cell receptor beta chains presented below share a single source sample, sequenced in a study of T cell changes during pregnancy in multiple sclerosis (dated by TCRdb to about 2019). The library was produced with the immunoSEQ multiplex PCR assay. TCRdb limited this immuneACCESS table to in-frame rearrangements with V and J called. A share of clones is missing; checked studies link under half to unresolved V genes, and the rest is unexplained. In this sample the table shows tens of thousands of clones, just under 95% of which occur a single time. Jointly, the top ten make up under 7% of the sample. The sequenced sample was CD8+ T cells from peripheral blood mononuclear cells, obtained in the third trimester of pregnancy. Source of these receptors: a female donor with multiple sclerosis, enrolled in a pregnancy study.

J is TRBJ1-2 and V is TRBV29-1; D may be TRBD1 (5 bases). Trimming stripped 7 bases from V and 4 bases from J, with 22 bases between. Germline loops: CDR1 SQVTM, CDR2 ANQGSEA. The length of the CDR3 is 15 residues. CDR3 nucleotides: TGCAGCGCATTTGGGGACGGGGAGGAGACCTATGGCTACACCTTC. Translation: CSAFGDGEETYGYTF.

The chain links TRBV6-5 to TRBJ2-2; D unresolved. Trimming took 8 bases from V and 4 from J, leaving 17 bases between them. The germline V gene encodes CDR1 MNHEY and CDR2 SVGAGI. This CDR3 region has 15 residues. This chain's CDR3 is CASREVLGGTGELFF. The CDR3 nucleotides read TGTGCCAGCCGAGAGGTATTAGGCGGCACCGGGGAGCTGTTTTTT.

CDR3 DNA sequence: TGTGCCAGCACGGGAACCCTAGGGGGAATTTATAGCAATCAGCCCCAGCATTTT. Amino acid sequence: CASTGTLGGIYSNQPQHF. This chain connects TRBV2 to TRBJ1-5, with D tentatively TRBD1 (6 bases). Per germline, CDR1 SNHLY and CDR2 FYNNEI. V was pared by 7 bases and J by 0 bases, with 22 bases between. This CDR3 contains 18 residues.

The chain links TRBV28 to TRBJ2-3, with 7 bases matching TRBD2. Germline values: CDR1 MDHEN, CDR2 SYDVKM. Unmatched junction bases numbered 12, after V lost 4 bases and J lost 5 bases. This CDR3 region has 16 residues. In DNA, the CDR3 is TGTGCCAGCAGTTCCCCGGCGGGAGAAGGGAAAGATACGCAGTATTTT. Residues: CASSSPAGEGKDTQYF.

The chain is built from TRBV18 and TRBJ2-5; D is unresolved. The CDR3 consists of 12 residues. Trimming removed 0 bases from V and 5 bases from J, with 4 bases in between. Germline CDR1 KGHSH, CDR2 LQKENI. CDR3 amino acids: CASSPPEETQYF. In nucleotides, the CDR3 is TGTGCCAGCTCACCACCGGAGGAGACCCAGTACTTC.

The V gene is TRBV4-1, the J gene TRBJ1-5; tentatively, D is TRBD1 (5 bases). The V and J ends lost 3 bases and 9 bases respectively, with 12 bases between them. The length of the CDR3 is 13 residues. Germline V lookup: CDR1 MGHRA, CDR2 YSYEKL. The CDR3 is CASSQPDRGPQHF. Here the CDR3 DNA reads TGCGCCAGCAGCCAGCCCGACAGAGGGCCCCAGCATTTT.

CDR3 coding DNA: TGTGCCAGCAGTTTTCAACAGGGCAATCAGCCCCAGCATTTT. This translates into CASSFQQGNQPQHF. The genes are TRBV27 and TRBJ1-5, with D tentatively TRBD1 (5 bases). The germline V and J ends were trimmed by 3 bases and 2 bases, with 8 bases remaining between them. The V gene's germline CDR1 is MNHEY and CDR2 SMNVEV (reference sequence). CDR3 length: 14 residues.

CDR3 region: CASSQDNPGSTDTQYF. The CDR3 DNA follows: TGCGCCAGCAGCCAAGATAACCCAGGCAGCACAGATACGCAGTATTTT. The chain couples TRBV4-3 to TRBJ2-3; D gene uncertain. CDR1 is LGHNA, CDR2 YSLEER, per germline. CDR3 size: 16 residues. With 0 bases removed from V and 0 bases from J, the gap between germline ends came to 10 bases.

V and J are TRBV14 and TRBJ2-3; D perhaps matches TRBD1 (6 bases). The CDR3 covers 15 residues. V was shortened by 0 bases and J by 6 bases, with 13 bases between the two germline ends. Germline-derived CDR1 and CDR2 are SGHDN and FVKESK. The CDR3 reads CASSQDPSGVDTQYF. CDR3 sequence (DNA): TGTGCCAGCAGCCAAGATCCGTCAGGGGTGGATACGCAGTATTTT.

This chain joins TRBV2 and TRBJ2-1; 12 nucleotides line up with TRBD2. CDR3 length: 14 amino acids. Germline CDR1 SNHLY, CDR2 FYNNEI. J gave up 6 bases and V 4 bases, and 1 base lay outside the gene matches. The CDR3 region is CASSAGLAGNEQFF. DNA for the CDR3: TGTGCCAGCAGTGCGGGACTAGCGGGCAATGAGCAGTTCTTC. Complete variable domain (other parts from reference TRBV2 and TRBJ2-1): EPEVTQTPSHQVTQMGQEVILRCVPISNHLYFYWYRQILGQKVEFLVSFYNNEISEKSEIFDDQFSVERPDGSNFTLKIRSTKLEDSAMYFCASSAGLAGNEQFFGPGTRLTVL.

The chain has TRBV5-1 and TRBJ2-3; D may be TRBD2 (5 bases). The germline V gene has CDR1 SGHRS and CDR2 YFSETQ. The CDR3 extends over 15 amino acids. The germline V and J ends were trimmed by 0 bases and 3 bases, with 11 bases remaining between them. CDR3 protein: CASSLEGVWTDTQYF. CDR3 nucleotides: TGCGCCAGCAGCTTGGAGGGAGTTTGGACAGATACGCAGTATTTT.

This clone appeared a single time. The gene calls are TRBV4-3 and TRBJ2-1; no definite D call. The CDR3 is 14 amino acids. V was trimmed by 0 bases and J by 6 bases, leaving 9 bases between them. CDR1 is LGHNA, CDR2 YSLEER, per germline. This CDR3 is CASSQDSHRNEQFF. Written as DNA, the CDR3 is TGCGCCAGCAGCCAAGATTCACACCGCAATGAGCAGTTCTTC.

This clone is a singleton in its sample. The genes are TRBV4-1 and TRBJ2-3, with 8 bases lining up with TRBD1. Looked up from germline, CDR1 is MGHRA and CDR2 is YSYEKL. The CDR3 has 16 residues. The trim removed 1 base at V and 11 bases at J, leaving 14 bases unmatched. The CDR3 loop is CASSQVLDRGSRKQYF. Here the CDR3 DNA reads TGCGCCAGCAGCCAAGTCTTAGACAGGGGATCACGGAAGCAGTATTTT.

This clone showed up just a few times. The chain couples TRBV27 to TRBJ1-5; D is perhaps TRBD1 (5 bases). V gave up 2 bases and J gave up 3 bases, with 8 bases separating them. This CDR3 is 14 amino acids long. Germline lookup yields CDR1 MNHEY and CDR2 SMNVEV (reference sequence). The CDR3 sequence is CASSLGDSNQPQHF. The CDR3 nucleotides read TGTGCCAGCAGTTTAGGGGACTCCAATCAGCCCCAGCATTTT.

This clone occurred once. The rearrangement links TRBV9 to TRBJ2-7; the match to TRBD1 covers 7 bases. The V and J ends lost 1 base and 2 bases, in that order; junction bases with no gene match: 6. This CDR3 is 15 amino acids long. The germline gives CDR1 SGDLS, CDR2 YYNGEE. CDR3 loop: CASSVWDSGPYEQYF. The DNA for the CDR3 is TGTGCCAGCAGCGTATGGGACAGCGGTCCCTACGAGCAGTACTTC.

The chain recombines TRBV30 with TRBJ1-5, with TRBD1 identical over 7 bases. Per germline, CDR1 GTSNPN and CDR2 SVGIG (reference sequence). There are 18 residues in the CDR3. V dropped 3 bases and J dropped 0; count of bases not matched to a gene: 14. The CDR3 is CAWSPGTVTTYSNQPQHF. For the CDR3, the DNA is TGTGCCTGGAGCCCCGGGACAGTTACGACCTATAGCAATCAGCCCCAGCATTTT.

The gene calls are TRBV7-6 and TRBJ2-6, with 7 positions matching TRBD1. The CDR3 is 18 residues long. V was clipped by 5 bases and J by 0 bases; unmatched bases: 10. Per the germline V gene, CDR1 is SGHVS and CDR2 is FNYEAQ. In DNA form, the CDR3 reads TGTGCCAGCAGCCCGGCCGGGACAGAAGTCTCTGGGGCCAACGTCCTGACTTTC. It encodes CASSPAGTEVSGANVLTF.

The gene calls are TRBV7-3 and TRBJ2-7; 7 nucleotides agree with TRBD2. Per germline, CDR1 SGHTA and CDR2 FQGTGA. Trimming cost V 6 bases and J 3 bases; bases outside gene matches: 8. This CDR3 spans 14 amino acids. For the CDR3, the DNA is TGTGCCAGCAGTCAGTGGGCGGGAGACTACGAGCAGTACTTC. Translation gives CASSQWAGDYEQYF. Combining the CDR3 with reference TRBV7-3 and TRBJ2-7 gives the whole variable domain GAGVSQTPSNKVTEKGKYVELRCDPISGHTALYWYRQSLGQGPEFLIYFQGTGAADDSGLPNDRFFAVRPEGSVSTLKIQRTERGDSAVYLCASSQWAGDYEQYFGPGTRLTVT.

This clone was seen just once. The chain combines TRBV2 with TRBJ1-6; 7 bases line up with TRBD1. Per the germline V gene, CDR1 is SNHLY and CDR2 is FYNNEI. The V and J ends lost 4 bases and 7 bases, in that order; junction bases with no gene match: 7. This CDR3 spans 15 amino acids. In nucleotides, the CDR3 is TGTGCCAGCAGTGTCGGTACAGGGGAGAATTCACCCCTCCACTTT. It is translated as CASSVGTGENSPLHF.

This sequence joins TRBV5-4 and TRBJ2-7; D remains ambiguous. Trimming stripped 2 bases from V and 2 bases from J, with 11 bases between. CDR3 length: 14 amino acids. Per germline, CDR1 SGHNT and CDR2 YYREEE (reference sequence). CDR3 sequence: CASSFGGSTYEQYF. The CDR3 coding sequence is TGTGCCAGCAGCTTTGGCGGTTCAACCTACGAGCAGTACTTC.

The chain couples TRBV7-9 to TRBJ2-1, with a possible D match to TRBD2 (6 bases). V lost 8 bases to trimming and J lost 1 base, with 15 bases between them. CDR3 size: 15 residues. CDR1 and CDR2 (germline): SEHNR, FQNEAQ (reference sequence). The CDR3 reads CASLGGAGSYNEQFF. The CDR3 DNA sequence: TGTGCCAGCCTAGGAGGGGCAGGGTCCTACAATGAGCAGTTCTTC. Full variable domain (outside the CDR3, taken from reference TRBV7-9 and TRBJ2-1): DTGVSQNPRHKITKRGQNVTFRCDPISEHNRLYWYRQTLGQGPEFLTYFQNEAQLEKSRLLSDRFSAERPKGSFSTLEIQRTEQGDSAMYLCASLGGAGSYNEQFFGPGTRLTVL.

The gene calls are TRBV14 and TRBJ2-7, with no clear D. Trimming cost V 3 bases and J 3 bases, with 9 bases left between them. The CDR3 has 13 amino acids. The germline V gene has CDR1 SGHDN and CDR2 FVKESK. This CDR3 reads CASSQVGFYEQYF. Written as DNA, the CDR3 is TGTGCCAGCAGCCAGGTCGGGTTCTACGAGCAGTACTTC.

The CDR3 spells CATSRGQEASYEQYF. The CDR3 DNA sequence: TGTGCCACCAGCCGGGGACAGGAGGCCTCCTACGAGCAGTACTTC. The rearrangement uses TRBV15 and TRBJ2-7, with 8 bases lining up with TRBD1. In germline, CDR1 is LNHNV, CDR2 YYDKDF (reference sequence). This CDR3 is 15 amino acids long. The trim removed 5 bases at V and 0 bases at J, leaving 6 bases unmatched.

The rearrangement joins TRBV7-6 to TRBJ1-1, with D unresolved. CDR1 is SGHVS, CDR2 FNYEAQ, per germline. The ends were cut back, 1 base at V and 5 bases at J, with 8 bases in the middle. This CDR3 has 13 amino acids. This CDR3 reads CASSLDGGTEAFF. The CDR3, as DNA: TGTGCCAGCAGCTTAGACGGCGGGACTGAAGCTTTCTTT.

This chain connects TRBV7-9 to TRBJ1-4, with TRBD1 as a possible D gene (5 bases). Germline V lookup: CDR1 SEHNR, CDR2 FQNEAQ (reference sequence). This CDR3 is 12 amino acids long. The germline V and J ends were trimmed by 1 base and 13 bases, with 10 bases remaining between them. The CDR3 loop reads CASSLEGAGLFF. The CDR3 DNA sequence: TGTGCCAGCAGCTTAGAAGGGGCCGGACTGTTTTTT.

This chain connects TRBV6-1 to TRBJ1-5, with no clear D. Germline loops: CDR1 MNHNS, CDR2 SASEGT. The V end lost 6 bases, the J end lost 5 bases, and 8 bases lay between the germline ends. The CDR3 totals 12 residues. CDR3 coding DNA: TGTGCCAGCAGCCAACAATATCAGCCCCAGCATTTT. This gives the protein CASSQQYQPQHF.

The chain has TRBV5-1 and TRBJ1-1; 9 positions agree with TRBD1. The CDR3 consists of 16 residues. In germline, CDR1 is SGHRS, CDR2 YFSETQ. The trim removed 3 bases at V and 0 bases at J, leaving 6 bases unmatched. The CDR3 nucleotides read TGCGCCAGCAGCTGGCCGGGACAGGGCTTGAACACTGAAGCTTTCTTT. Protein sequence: CASSWPGQGLNTEAFF.